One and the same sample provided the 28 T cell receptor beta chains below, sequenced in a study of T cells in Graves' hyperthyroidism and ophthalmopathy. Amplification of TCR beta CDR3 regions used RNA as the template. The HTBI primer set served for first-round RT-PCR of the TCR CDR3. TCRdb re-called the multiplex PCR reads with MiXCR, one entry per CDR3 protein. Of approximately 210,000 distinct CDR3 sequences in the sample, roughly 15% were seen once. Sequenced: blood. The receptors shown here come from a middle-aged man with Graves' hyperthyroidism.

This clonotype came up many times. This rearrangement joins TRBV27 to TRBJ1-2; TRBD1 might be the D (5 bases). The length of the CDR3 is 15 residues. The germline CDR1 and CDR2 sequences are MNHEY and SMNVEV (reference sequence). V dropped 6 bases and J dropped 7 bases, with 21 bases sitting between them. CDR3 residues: CASRGVGRSRSGYTF. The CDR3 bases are TGTGCCAGCAGGGGGGTTGGCAGGAGTCGATCTGGCTACACCTTC.

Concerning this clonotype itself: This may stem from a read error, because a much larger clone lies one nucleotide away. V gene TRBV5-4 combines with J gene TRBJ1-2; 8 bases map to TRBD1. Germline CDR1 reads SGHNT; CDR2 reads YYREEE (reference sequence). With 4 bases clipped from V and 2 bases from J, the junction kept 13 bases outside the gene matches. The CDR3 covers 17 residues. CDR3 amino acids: CASSPKYRGGGNYGYTF. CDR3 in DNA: TGTGCCAGCAGCCCGAAGTACAGGGGGGGAGGCAACTATGGCTACACCTTC.

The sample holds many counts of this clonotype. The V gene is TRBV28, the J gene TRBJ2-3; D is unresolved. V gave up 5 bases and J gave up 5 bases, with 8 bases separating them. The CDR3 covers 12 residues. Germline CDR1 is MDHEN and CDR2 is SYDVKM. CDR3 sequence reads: CASSRDLDTQYF. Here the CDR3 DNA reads TGTGCCAGCAGTAGAGATCTAGATACGCAGTATTTT.

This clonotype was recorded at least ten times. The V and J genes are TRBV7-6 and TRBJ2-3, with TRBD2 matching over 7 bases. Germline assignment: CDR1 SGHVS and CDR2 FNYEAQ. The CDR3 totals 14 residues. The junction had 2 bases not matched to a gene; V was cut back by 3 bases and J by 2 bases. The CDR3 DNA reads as TGTGCCAGCAGCTTGAGCGGGAACACAGATACGCAGTATTTT. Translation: CASSLSGNTDTQYF. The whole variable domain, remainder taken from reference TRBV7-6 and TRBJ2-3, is GAGVSQSPRYKVTKRGQDVALRCDPISGHVSLYWYRQALGQGPEFLTYFNYEAQQDKSGLPNDRFSAERPEGSISTLTIQRTEQRDSAMYRCASSLSGNTDTQYFGPGTRLTVL.

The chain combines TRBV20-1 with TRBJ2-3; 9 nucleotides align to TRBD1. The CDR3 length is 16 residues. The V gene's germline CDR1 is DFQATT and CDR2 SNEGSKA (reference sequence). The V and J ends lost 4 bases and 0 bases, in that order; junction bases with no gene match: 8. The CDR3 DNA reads TGCAGTGCTAATAACCGGGACAGGGAAAGCACAGATACGCAGTATTTT. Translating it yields CSANNRDRESTDTQYF.

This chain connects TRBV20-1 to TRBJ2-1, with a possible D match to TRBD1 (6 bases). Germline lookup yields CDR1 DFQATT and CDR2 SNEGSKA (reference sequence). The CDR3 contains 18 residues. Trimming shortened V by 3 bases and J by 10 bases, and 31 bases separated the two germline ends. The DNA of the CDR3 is TGCAGTGCTAGCTTCGCCGCCCCCCGAGTCCCTGGGGGCTACGAGCAGTTCTTC. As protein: CSASFAAPRVPGGYEQFF.

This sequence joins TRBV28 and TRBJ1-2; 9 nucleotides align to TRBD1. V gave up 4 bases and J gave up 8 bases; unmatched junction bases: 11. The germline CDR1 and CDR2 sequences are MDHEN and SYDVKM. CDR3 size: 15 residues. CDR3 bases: TGTGCCAGCAGTTCAGTGGGACAGGGCTATCGCGGCTACACCTTC. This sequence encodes CASSSVGQGYRGYTF.

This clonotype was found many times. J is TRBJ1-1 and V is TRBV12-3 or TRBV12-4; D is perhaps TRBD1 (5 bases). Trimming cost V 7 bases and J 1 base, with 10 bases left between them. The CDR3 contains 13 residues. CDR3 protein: CASTRQTNTEAFF. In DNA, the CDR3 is TGTGCCAGCACCCGACAGACGAACACTGAAGCTTTCTTT.

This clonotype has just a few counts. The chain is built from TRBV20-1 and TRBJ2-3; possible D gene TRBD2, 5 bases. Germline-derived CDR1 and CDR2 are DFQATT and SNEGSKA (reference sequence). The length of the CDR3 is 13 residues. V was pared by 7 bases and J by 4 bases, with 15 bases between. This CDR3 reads CSVWLARADTQYF. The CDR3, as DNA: TGCAGTGTGTGGCTAGCAAGGGCAGATACGCAGTATTTT.

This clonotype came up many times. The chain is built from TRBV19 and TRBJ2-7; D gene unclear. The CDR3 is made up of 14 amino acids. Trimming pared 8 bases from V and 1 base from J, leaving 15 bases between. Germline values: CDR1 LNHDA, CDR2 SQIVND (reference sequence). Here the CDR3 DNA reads TGTGCCAGTCGCGGATCCGGAGTGTCCTACGAGCAGTACTTC. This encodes CASRGSGVSYEQYF.

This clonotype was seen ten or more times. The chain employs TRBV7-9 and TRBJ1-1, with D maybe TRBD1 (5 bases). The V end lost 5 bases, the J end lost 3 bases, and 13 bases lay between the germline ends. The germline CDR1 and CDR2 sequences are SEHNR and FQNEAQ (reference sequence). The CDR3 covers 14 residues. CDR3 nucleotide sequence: TGTGCCAGCAGCCGTCATGGGACGGACACTGAAGCTTTCTTT. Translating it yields CASSRHGTDTEAFF.

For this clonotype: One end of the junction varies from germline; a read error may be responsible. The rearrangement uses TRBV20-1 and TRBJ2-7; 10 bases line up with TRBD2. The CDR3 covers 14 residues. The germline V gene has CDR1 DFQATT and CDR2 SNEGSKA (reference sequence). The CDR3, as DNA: TGCGGTGCTAGAGTAGTAGCGGGAGGTACCGAGCAGTACTTC. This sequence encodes CGARVVAGGTEQYF.

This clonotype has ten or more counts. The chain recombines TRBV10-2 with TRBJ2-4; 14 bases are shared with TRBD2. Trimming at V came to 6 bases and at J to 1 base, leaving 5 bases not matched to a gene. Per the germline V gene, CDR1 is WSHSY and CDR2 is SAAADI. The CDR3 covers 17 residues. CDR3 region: CASRPGLAGEAKNIQYF. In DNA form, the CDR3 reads TGCGCCAGCAGGCCGGGACTAGCGGGAGAGGCCAAAAACATTCAGTACTTC.

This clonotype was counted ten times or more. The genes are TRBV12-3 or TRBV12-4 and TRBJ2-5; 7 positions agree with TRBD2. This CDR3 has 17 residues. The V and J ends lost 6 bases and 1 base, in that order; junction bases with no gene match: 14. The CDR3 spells CASSPGDRGLLQETQYF. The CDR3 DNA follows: TGTGCCAGCAGCCCCGGAGATAGGGGACTACTCCAAGAGACCCAGTACTTC.

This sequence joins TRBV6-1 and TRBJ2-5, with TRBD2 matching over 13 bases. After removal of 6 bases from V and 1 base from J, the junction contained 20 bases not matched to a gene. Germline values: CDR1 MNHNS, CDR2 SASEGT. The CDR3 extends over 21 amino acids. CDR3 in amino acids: CASRRDLLAGGPWQPQETQYF. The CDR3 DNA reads TGTGCCAGCAGGAGGGACTTACTAGCGGGAGGGCCTTGGCAGCCCCAAGAGACCCAGTACTTC.

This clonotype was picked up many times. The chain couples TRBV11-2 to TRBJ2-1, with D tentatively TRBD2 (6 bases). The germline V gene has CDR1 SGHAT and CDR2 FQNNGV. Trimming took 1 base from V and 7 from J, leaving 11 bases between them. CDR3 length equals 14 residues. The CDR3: CASSLANAGNEQFF. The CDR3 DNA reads TGTGCCAGCAGCTTAGCGAATGCGGGAAATGAGCAGTTCTTC. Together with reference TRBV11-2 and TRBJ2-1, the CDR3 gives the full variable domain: EAGVAQSPRYKIIEKRQSVAFWCNPISGHATLYWYQQILGQGPKLLIQFQNNGVVDDSQLPKDRFSAERLKGVDSTLKIQPAKLEDSAVYLCASSLANAGNEQFFGPGTRLTVL.

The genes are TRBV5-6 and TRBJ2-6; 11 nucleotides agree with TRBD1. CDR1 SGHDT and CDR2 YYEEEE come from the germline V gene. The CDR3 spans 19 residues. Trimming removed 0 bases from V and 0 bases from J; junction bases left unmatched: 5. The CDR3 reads CASSLVDRGPISGANVLTF. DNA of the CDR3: TGTGCCAGCAGCTTGGTGGACAGGGGGCCGATCTCTGGGGCCAACGTCCTGACTTTC.

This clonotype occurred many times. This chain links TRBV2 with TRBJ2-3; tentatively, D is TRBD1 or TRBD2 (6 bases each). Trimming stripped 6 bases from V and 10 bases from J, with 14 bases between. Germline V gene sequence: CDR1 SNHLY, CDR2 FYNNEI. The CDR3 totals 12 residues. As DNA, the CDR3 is TGTGCCAGCAGGGACAGACTAGTCGCGCAGTATTTT. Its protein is CASRDRLVAQYF.

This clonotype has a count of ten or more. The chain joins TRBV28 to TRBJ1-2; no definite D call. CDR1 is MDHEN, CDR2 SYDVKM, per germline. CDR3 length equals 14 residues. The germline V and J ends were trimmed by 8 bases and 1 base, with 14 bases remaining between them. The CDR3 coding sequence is TGTGCCAGCGAGGGAGCAGAGGGTAACTATGGCTACACCTTC. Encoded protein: CASEGAEGNYGYTF.

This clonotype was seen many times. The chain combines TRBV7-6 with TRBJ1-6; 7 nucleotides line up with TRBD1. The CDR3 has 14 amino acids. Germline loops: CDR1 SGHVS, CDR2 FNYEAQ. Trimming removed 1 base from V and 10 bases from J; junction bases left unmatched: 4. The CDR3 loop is CASSLGQGGSPLHF. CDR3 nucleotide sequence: TGTGCCAGCAGCTTAGGACAGGGAGGATCACCCCTCCACTTT.

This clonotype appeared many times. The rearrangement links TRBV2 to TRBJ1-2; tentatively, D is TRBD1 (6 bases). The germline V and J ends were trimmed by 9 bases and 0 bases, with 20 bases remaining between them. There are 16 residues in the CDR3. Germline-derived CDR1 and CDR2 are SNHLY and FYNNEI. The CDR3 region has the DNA TGTGCCAGGGGCTACAGGGCTTTTAACTCTAACTATGGCTACACCTTC. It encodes CARGYRAFNSNYGYTF.

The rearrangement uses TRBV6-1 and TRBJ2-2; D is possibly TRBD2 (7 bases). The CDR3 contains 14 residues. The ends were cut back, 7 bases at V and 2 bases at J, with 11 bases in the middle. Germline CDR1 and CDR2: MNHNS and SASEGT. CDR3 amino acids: CASKGGLNTGELFF. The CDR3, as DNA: TGTGCCAGCAAGGGGGGACTAAACACCGGGGAGCTGTTTTTT.

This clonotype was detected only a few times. CDR3 protein: CATSTGTYEQYF. The CDR3 bases are TGTGCCACTTCGACAGGGACCTACGAGCAGTACTTC. This chain connects TRBV28 to TRBJ2-7, with 7 bases matching TRBD1. Trimming took 10 bases from V and 2 from J; bases not matched to a gene: 5. Germline CDR1 and CDR2: MDHEN and SYDVKM. The CDR3 covers 12 residues.

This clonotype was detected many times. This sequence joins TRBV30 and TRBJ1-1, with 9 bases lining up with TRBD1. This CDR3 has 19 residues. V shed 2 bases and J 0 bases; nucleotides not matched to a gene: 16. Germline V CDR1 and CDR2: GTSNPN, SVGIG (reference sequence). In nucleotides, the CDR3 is TGTGCCTGGAGTTTTACCCTATTACGGACAGGGGAGGTGAACACTGAAGCTTTCTTT. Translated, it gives CAWSFTLLRTGEVNTEAFF.

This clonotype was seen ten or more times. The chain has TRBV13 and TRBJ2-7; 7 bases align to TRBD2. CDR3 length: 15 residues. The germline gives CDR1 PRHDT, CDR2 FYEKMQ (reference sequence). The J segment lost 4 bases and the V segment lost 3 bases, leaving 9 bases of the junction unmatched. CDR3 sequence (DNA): TGTGCCAGCAGCTTCGGGTCGCGGGAGCGATACGAGCAGTACTTC. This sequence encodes CASSFGSRERYEQYF. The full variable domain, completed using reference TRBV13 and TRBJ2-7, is AAGVIQSPRHLIKEKRETATLKCYPIPRHDTVYWYQQGPGQDPQFLISFYEKMQSDKGSIPDRFSAQQFSDYHSELNMSSLELGDSALYFCASSFGSRERYEQYFGPGTRLTVT.

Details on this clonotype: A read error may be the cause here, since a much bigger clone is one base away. CDR3 loop: CAWSGGLAAYAQYF. In DNA, the CDR3 is TGTGCCTGGAGTGGCGGACTAGCGGCCTATGCGCAGTATTTT. V and J are TRBV30 and TRBJ2-3; 10 nucleotides match TRBD2. CDR3 length equals 14 residues. Germline V gene data show CDR1 as GTSNPN and CDR2 as SVGIG (reference sequence). Trimming at V came to 1 base and at J to 10 bases, leaving 8 bases not matched to a gene.

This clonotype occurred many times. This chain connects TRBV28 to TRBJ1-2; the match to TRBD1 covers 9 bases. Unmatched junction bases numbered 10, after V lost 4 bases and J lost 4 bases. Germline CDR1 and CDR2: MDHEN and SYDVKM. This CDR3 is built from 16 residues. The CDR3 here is CASSSGTGLRGYGYTF. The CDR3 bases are TGTGCCAGCAGTTCCGGGACAGGGTTGCGGGGCTATGGCTACACCTTC.

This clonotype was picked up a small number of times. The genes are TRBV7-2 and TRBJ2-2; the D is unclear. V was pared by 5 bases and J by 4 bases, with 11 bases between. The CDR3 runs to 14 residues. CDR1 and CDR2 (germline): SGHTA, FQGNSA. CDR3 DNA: TGTGCCAGCAGCCCCGGACCCCTCACCGGGGAGCTGTTTTTT. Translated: CASSPGPLTGELFF.